This entry lists 23 T cell receptor beta chains sequenced from one sample in a study of early T cells in non-severe SARS-CoV-2 infection. TCRdb ran MiXCR on the 5' RACE reads and lists one entry per CDR3 protein. The sample records 95,000 to 150,000 distinct CDR3 sequences, more than 13% being singletons. The sequenced sample was whole blood. The receptors stem from an adult who was a healthcare worker with PCR-confirmed SARS-CoV-2 infection or an uninfected control (not recorded which).

J is TRBJ2-1 and V is TRBV3-1; tentative D call: TRBD1 (6 bases). Trimming removed 0 bases from V and 6 bases from J, with 12 bases in between. In germline, CDR1 is LGHDT, CDR2 YNNKEL (reference sequence). This CDR3 is built from 15 residues. The CDR3 region has the DNA TGTGCCAGCAGCCAAGATGAGGCAGGGGCCAATGAGCAGTTCTTC. It yields the protein CASSQDEAGANEQFF.

This clonotype was seen only a few times. This chain uses TRBV12-3 or TRBV12-4 with TRBJ2-1, with 9 bases identical to TRBD2. V was pared by 8 bases and J by 5 bases, with 4 bases of the junction left unmatched. CDR3 length: 13 amino acids. The CDR3 DNA reads TGTGCCAGCTTAGCGGGGGTACACAATGAGCAGTTCTTC. Residues: CASLAGVHNEQFF.

The table lists this clonotype with a few counts. The chain recombines TRBV7-9 with TRBJ2-7; 9 bases align to TRBD2. Trimming cost V 4 bases and J 2 bases; bases outside gene matches: 9. The CDR3 spans 16 residues. Germline CDR1 reads SEHNR; CDR2 reads FQNEAQ (reference sequence). The CDR3 reads CASSYPEAGGPYEQYF. The CDR3 DNA reads as TGTGCCAGCAGCTACCCAGAAGCGGGGGGCCCCTACGAGCAGTACTTC.

There are a few counts of this clonotype. The V and J genes are TRBV6-5 and TRBJ2-5, with 8 bases that match TRBD2. This CDR3 is 15 amino acids long. Germline V lookup: CDR1 MNHEY, CDR2 SVGAGI. The ends lost 2 bases at V and 2 bases at J; junction bases unmatched: 4. Written as DNA, the CDR3 is TGTGCCAGCAGTTACGGCGGGGGGTCACAAGAGACCCAGTACTTC. Protein sequence: CASSYGGGSQETQYF.

V is TRBV12-3 or TRBV12-4 and J is TRBJ2-5; 9 bases agree with TRBD1. J gave up 1 base and V 5 bases, and 8 bases lay outside the gene matches. This CDR3 comprises 16 residues. The CDR3 DNA sequence: TGTGCCAGCAGTCTCCGGGACAGGGCCCTCCAAGAGACCCAGTACTTC. It yields the protein CASSLRDRALQETQYF.

This clonotype was counted a few times. The V gene is TRBV7-9, the J gene TRBJ2-1; 7 nucleotides align to TRBD2. J gave up 8 bases and V 5 bases, and 6 bases lay outside the gene matches. In germline, CDR1 is SEHNR, CDR2 FQNEAQ (reference sequence). CDR3 size: 13 residues. As DNA, the CDR3 is TGTGCCAGCAGCCCACCGAGCGGGGATGAGCAGTTCTTC. It codes for CASSPPSGDEQFF.

Ten or more counts support this clonotype. This sequence joins TRBV4-1 and TRBJ1-3; D is perhaps TRBD1 (5 bases). V lost 0 bases and J lost 0, with 9 bases in between. The CDR3 runs to 16 residues. Looked up from germline, CDR1 is MGHRA and CDR2 is YSYEKL. The CDR3 here is CASSQDQGSSGNTIYF. The DNA of the CDR3 is TGCGCCAGCAGCCAAGATCAGGGCAGCTCTGGAAACACCATATATTTT.

This clonotype has more than one count but fewer than ten. This chain uses TRBV12-3 or TRBV12-4 with TRBJ2-5; TRBD2 agrees at 7 bases. This CDR3 region has 14 residues. V lost 5 bases to trimming and J lost 4 bases; unmatched junction nucleotides: 7. As DNA, the CDR3 is TGTGCCAGCAGTCTCTACGCGGGGGTAGAGACCCAGTACTTC. Encoded protein: CASSLYAGVETQYF.

V is TRBV30 and J is TRBJ2-1; perhaps TRBD2 as D (5 bases). The CDR3 length is 14 residues. Germline V gives CDR1 GTSNPN, CDR2 SVGIG (reference sequence). Trimming pared 7 bases from V and 3 bases from J, leaving 16 bases between. The CDR3 sequence is CALKEAAGYNEQFF. The CDR3, as DNA: TGTGCCTTGAAAGAAGCGGCTGGCTACAATGAGCAGTTCTTC. The whole variable domain, filled in from reference TRBV30 and TRBJ2-1, reads SQTIHQWPATLVQPVGSPLSLECTVEGTSNPNLYWYRQAAGRGLQLLFYSVGIGQISSEVPQNLSASRPQDRQFILSSKKLLLSDSGFYLCALKEAAGYNEQFFGPGTRLTVL.

This clonotype was observed many times. The chain recombines TRBV7-3 with TRBJ2-1; D may be TRBD1 or TRBD2 (5 bases each). The CDR3 has 12 amino acids. Germline-derived CDR1 and CDR2 are SGHTA and FQGTGA. With 5 bases removed from V and 9 bases from J, the gap between germline ends came to 11 bases. The CDR3 DNA reads TGTGCCAGCAGCCAAGGGACGGGTGAGCAGTTCTTC. Translating it yields CASSQGTGEQFF.

This sequence joins TRBV27 and TRBJ1-2; D unresolved. Trimming pared 8 bases from V and 5 bases from J, leaving 15 bases between. The V gene's germline CDR1 is MNHEY and CDR2 SMNVEV (reference sequence). CDR3 size: 13 residues. The CDR3 DNA reads as TGTGCCAGCGCCCTTACTGGGCCTTATGGCTACACCTTC. Translation gives CASALTGPYGYTF.

This chain uses TRBV19 with TRBJ1-2; 8 nucleotides match TRBD1. With V trimmed by 10 bases and J by 6 bases, 4 bases remained unmatched. CDR1 LNHDA and CDR2 SQIVND come from the germline V gene (reference sequence). The CDR3 runs to 11 residues. Here the CDR3 reads CATTGGNGYTF. CDR3 DNA sequence: TGTGCCACCACAGGGGGTAATGGCTACACCTTC.

The table lists this clonotype with a few counts. V gene TRBV29-1 combines with J gene TRBJ1-1; D not resolved. The germline V gene encodes CDR1 SQVTM and CDR2 ANQGSEA. Trimming took off 4 bases at V and 6 bases at J, with 15 bases between the two ends. The CDR3 runs to 13 residues. Written as DNA, the CDR3 is TGCAGCGTTGCGTCCCGGGCCAGCGCTGAAGCTTTCTTT. As protein: CSVASRASAEAFF. The variable domain in full, completed from reference TRBV29-1 and TRBJ1-1, reads SAVISQKPSRDICQRGTSLTIQCQVDSQVTMMFWYRQQPGQSLTLIATANQGSEATYESGFVIDKFPISRPNLTFSTLTVSNMSPEDSSIYLCSVASRASAEAFFGQGTRLTVV.

This clonotype was detected ten times or more. V gene TRBV27 combines with J gene TRBJ2-3; 13 nucleotides line up with TRBD2. V shed 5 bases and J 4 bases; nucleotides not matched to a gene: 18. There are 20 residues in the CDR3. Germline CDR1 reads MNHEY; CDR2 reads SMNVEV (reference sequence). The chain's CDR3 is CASSGSYFGTSGARADTQYF. The CDR3 region has the DNA TGTGCCAGCAGTGGATCATACTTCGGGACTAGCGGGGCGCGGGCAGATACGCAGTATTTT.

This clonotype occurred a few times. The chain couples TRBV20-1 to TRBJ1-5; no firm D call. The CDR3 totals 15 residues. Trimming cost V 0 bases and J 3 bases, with 12 bases left between them. Germline assignment: CDR1 DFQATT and CDR2 SNEGSKA (reference sequence). The CDR3, as DNA: TGCAGTGCTAGAGATCGGTCTTACCTCAATCAGCCCCAGCATTTT. This codes for CSARDRSYLNQPQHF.

This clonotype has only a few counts. This sequence joins TRBV7-2 and TRBJ2-3; D is perhaps TRBD2 (6 bases). In germline, CDR1 is SGHTA, CDR2 FQGNSA. The CDR3 length is 15 residues. Deletions cut 5 bases from V and 6 bases from J, with 18 bases between. The CDR3: CASSPTRLDTDTQYF. DNA for the CDR3: TGTGCCAGCAGCCCAACTCGACTAGATACGGATACGCAGTATTTT. The full variable domain, rest sourced from reference TRBV7-2 and TRBJ2-3, is GAGVSQSPSNKVTEKGKDVELRCDPISGHTALYWYRQSLGQGLEFLIYFQGNSAPDKSGLPSDRFSAERTGGSVSTLTIQRTQQEDSAVYLCASSPTRLDTDTQYFGPGTRLTVL.

V usage is TRBV7-2 and J usage is TRBJ1-6; possible D gene TRBD1, 5 bases. The germline V and J ends were trimmed by 5 bases and 2 bases, with 16 bases remaining between them. This CDR3 spans 17 amino acids. Germline assignment: CDR1 SGHTA and CDR2 FQGNSA. The CDR3 spells CASSPPRGRTYNSPLHF. The CDR3 DNA sequence: TGTGCCAGCAGCCCGCCCCGGGGGAGGACCTATAATTCACCCCTCCACTTT.

This clonotype was recorded a few times. The chain recombines TRBV7-9 with TRBJ2-5; tentatively, D is TRBD2 (5 bases). The germline V gene has CDR1 SEHNR and CDR2 FQNEAQ (reference sequence). The CDR3 has 14 amino acids. V was pared by 4 bases and J by 4 bases, with 13 bases between. CDR3 loop: CASSSSGLPETQYF. In nucleotides, the CDR3 is TGTGCCAGCAGCTCTAGTGGACTTCCAGAGACCCAGTACTTC.

CDR3: CATGIGPYEQYF. CDR3 DNA sequence: TGTGCCACCGGGATAGGCCCCTACGAGCAGTACTTC. The rearrangement links TRBV27 to TRBJ2-7, with D maybe TRBD2 (5 bases). V was trimmed by 10 bases and J by 2 bases, leaving 12 bases between them. Per germline, CDR1 MNHEY and CDR2 SMNVEV (reference sequence). The length of the CDR3 is 12 residues.

This clonotype turned up a few times. This rearrangement joins TRBV7-9 to TRBJ2-5; D remains unclear. Germline V lookup: CDR1 SEHNR, CDR2 FQNEAQ (reference sequence). The CDR3 is 15 amino acids. V was pared by 0 bases and J by 5 bases, with 13 bases between. Here the CDR3 reads CASSLAQAATETQYF. The CDR3 DNA reads TGTGCCAGCAGCTTAGCGCAGGCAGCCACGGAGACCCAGTACTTC.

This sequence joins TRBV5-1 and TRBJ2-5; D remains ambiguous. Trimming cost V 4 bases and J 12 bases, with 16 bases left between them. CDR1 and CDR2 (germline): SGHRS, YFSETQ. This CDR3 is 12 amino acids long. CDR3 loop: CASSHPPNPKYF. Written as DNA, the CDR3 is TGCGCCAGCAGCCACCCCCCAAACCCTAAGTACTTC.

The rearrangement uses TRBV6-2 or TRBV6-3 and TRBJ2-5; tentatively, D is TRBD1 or TRBD2 (5 bases each). The CDR3 covers 16 residues. The V gene's germline CDR1 is MNHEY and CDR2 SVGEGT. The germline V and J ends were trimmed by 0 bases and 4 bases, with 15 bases remaining between them. The CDR3 reads CASSYSGTLDSETQYF. CDR3 sequence (DNA): TGTGCCAGCAGTTACTCGGGGACCCTAGATTCAGAGACCCAGTACTTC.

At least ten counts were recorded for this clonotype. The chain is built from TRBV10-2 and TRBJ2-1, with 12 bases aligning to TRBD2. With V trimmed by 4 bases and J by 0 bases, 10 bases remained unmatched. CDR1 is WSHSY, CDR2 SAAADI, per germline. CDR3 length equals 19 residues. The CDR3 sequence: CASSGSRTSGALSYNEQFF. The DNA of the CDR3 is TGCGCCAGCAGTGGCTCTCGGACTAGCGGGGCCCTCTCCTACAATGAGCAGTTCTTC.